This TCR beta chain originates from a study of cytomegalovirus exposure and HLA in healthy donors. Trimming cost V 2 bases and J 3 bases, with 8 bases left between them. This CDR3 has 13 amino acids. Germline loops: CDR1 SGHAT, CDR2 FQNNGV. This clone was observed a few times. Its specificity is unknown. Study results and limitations: Excluded: some indistinguishable V segments such as TRBV6-2 and TRBV6-3.

PCR employed 60 Vbeta and 13 Jbeta primers. Generated by immunoSEQ multiplex PCR, the TCRdb table keeps only in-frame clones and is missing some. Of some 120,000 clones listed, roughly 80% are singletons. Sequenced input: PBMCs. The receptor comes from a woman aged 40-49 years in good health and CMV-seronegative. This rearrangement joins TRBV11-2 to TRBJ2-7, with D possibly being TRBD1 (6 bases). The CDR3 protein is CASSLLQGYEQYF. The CDR3 region has the DNA TGTGCCAGCAGCTTACTACAGGGCTACGAGCAGTACTTC.